This note documents a single TCR beta chain sequence. The method was immunoSEQ multiplex PCR; TCRdb's version includes in-frame clones alone and lacks a portion of them. This sample has 320,000 or so clones, with around 84% found just once. Exposed study participants had met a COVID-19 case within 2 weeks before entry. The data stem from a study of blood T cell repertoires in COVID-19. The sequence was collected from a woman aged 25-40 years who had been exposed to COVID-19. The specimen was PBMCs or T cells enriched from blood (not recorded which).

This chain's CDR3 is CASSYSTGLEGYTF. The CDR3 DNA reads as TGTGCCAGCAGTTACTCGACAGGGTTAGAGGGCTACACCTTC. The chain combines TRBV6-5 with TRBJ1-2, with 7 bases lining up with TRBD1. V dropped 0 bases and J dropped 8; count of bases not matched to a gene: 6. Looked up from germline, CDR1 is MNHEY and CDR2 is SVGAGI. The CDR3 contains 14 residues.